The 2 T cell receptor beta chains reported below all come from one sample, sequenced in a study of shared T cell receptors in the human thymus. Only in-frame clones appear in the TCRdb table, and some are missing; sequencing was by immunoSEQ multiplex PCR. This table holds about 660,000 clones, roughly 88% found once. This same sample was also taken into another study, of human thymus T cells.

Sequenced input: thymocytes. These receptors all come from a boy less than two years old with a congenital heart defect.

The genes are TRBV30 and TRBJ2-5; TRBD1 agrees at 10 bases. This CDR3 has 15 residues. V lost 3 bases to trimming and J lost 2 bases; unmatched junction nucleotides: 6. Germline V gene lookup returns CDR1 GTSNPN and CDR2 SVGIG (reference sequence). The CDR3 DNA is TGTGCCTGGAGCCGGACAGGGGGAGGGCAAGAGACCCAGTACTTC. It encodes CAWSRTGGGQETQYF.

The gene calls are TRBV13 and TRBJ2-5; 8 bases align to TRBD1. This CDR3 comprises 16 residues. CDR1 is PRHDT and CDR2 is FYEKMQ in the germline V gene (reference sequence). Losses at the gene ends were 2 bases for V and 2 bases for J; bases not matched to a gene: 7. DNA for the CDR3: TGTGCCAGCAGCTTACAGGCAGGGGGCCGACAAGAGACCCAGTACTTC. Translated: CASSLQAGGRQETQYF. Looking up the rest from reference TRBV13 and TRBJ2-5 gives the full variable domain: AAGVIQSPRHLIKEKRETATLKCYPIPRHDTVYWYQQGPGQDPQFLISFYEKMQSDKGSIPDRFSAQQFSDYHSELNMSSLELGDSALYFCASSLQAGGRQETQYFGPGTRLLVL.